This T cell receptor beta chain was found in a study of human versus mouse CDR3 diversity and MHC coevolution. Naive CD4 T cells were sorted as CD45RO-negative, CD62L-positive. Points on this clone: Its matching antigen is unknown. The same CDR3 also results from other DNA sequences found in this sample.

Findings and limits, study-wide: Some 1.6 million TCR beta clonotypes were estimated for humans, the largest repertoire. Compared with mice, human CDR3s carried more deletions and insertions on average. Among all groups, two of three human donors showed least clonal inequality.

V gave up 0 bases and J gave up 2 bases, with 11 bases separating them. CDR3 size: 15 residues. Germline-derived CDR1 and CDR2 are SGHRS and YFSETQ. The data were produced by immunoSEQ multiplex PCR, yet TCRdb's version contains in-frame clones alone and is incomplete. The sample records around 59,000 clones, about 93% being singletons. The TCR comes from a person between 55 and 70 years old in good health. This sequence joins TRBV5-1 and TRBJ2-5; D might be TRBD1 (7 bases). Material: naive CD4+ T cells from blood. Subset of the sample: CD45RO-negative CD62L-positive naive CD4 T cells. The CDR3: CASSLGQGGQETQYF. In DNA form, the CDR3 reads TGCGCCAGCAGCTTGGGGCAGGGGGGACAAGAGACCCAGTACTTC. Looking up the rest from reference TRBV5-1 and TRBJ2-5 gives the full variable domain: KAGVTQTPRYLIKTRGQQVTLSCSPISGHRSVSWYQQTPGQGLQFLFEYFSETQRNKGNFPGRFSGRQFSNSRSEMNVSTLELGDSALYLCASSLGQGGQETQYFGPGTRLLVL.